Described below is a single T cell receptor (beta chain) sequence and its context. These data belong to a study of shared clonotypes between healthy human individuals. Germline CDR1 SGHDT, CDR2 YYEEEE. V lost 4 bases, J lost 8 bases, and 14 bases stayed unmatched. The CDR3 runs 15 residues. Sequenced by immunoSEQ multiplex PCR; TCRdb stores in-frame clones only, minus some. This table has a few million clones, approximately 92% appearing once. The chain joins TRBV5-6 to TRBJ1-2; 7 bases align to TRBD1. Sequenced material: naive CD4+ T cells sorted from blood. Noted subset: CD45RA+ positively selected. The receptor comes from a man aged 18-30 years in good health. This CDR3 reads CASSSPGTVGTGYTF. The CDR3 DNA follows: TGTGCCAGCAGCAGTCCAGGGACAGTGGGAACGGGCTACACCTTC.